A single sample gave rise to the 20 T cell receptor beta chains below, sequenced in a study of cytomegalovirus exposure and HLA in healthy donors. PCR amplification relied on 60 Vbeta primers (plus 13 Jbeta primers). TCRdb keeps only in-frame clones here, not all; method: immunoSEQ multiplex PCR. This table has around 150,000 clones, over 75% appearing once. Sequencing used PBMCs. These receptors were obtained from a young woman in good health and CMV-seronegative.

The chain couples TRBV7-9 to TRBJ2-1; D ambiguous. The germline CDR1 and CDR2 sequences are SEHNR and FQNEAQ (reference sequence). V lost 5 bases, J lost 0 bases, and 11 bases lay in between. The CDR3 extends over 15 amino acids. In nucleotides, the CDR3 is TGTGCCAGCAGCCCCTCGAGTGTCTCCTACAATGAGCAGTTCTTC. Encoded protein: CASSPSSVSYNEQFF.

This chain joins TRBV6-5 and TRBJ1-1; D is unresolved. Germline lookup yields CDR1 MNHEY and CDR2 SVGAGI. V was trimmed by 6 bases and J by 6 bases, leaving 11 bases between them. CDR3 length equals 12 residues. CDR3 in amino acids: CASRSTAPEAFF. The DNA for the CDR3 is TGTGCCAGCAGGTCCACAGCCCCTGAAGCTTTCTTT.

The V call is TRBV7-2, the J call TRBJ2-1; 7 bases are a match to TRBD2. V lost 5 bases and J lost 14; bases outside the gene matches: 12. Germline V gene data show CDR1 as SGHTA and CDR2 as FQGNSA. The CDR3 spans 13 residues. CDR3 nucleotides: TGTGCCAGCAGCCCAGAGCGGGACGAGGCAAAGTTCTTC. It yields the protein CASSPERDEAKFF.

The CDR3 coding sequence is TGTGCCAGCAGTCGAAAAAAAGTGGGAGGGTTAAATTCCTATAATTCACCCCTCCACTTT. It is translated as CASSRKKVGGLNSYNSPLHF. The rearrangement joins TRBV13 to TRBJ1-6; unclear D gene. CDR1 and CDR2 from the germline V gene are PRHDT and FYEKMQ (reference sequence). Trimming stripped 6 bases from V and 1 base from J, with 25 bases between. This CDR3 has 20 amino acids.

This clone was counted between two and nine times. The rearrangement links TRBV6-5 to TRBJ2-7; D gene unclear. The germline V and J ends were trimmed by 0 bases and 2 bases, with 14 bases remaining between them. Per germline, CDR1 MNHEY and CDR2 SVGAGI. This CDR3 has 16 amino acids. The CDR3 DNA reads TGTGCCAGCAGTTACTCCTACAGTGGCCTCACCTACGAGCAGTACTTC. Encoded protein: CASSYSYSGLTYEQYF.

The V gene is TRBV5-1, the J gene TRBJ2-5; 8 bases agree with TRBD1. This CDR3 region has 15 residues. CDR1 and CDR2 (germline): SGHRS, YFSETQ. V was pared by 0 bases and J by 4 bases, with 5 bases of the junction left unmatched. CDR3 bases: TGCGCCAGCAGCTTGGTGGGGACAGGTAGAGAGACCCAGTACTTC. It yields the protein CASSLVGTGRETQYF.

The chain carries TRBV18 and TRBJ2-1, with TRBD1 identical over 9 bases. Germline V lookup: CDR1 KGHSH, CDR2 LQKENI. The CDR3 has 16 residues. V dropped 2 bases and J dropped 8; count of bases not matched to a gene: 10. The CDR3 spells CASSPGQGSSPDEQFF. The CDR3 DNA sequence: TGTGCCAGCTCACCAGGACAGGGGTCGTCTCCAGATGAGCAGTTCTTC.

The sample holds a few counts of this clone. The chain links TRBV27 to TRBJ1-6, with TRBD1 as a possible D gene (6 bases). Trimming shortened V by 6 bases and J by 6 bases, and 15 bases separated the two germline ends. Germline V gene sequence: CDR1 MNHEY, CDR2 SMNVEV (reference sequence). The CDR3 totals 15 residues. The CDR3, as DNA: TGTGCCAGCAGATACCAGGGGATCGGTAATTCACCCCTCCACTTT. Protein sequence: CASRYQGIGNSPLHF.

The gene calls are TRBV15 and TRBJ2-2; 8 nucleotides agree with TRBD2. Germline CDR1 reads LNHNV; CDR2 reads YYDKDF (reference sequence). With 1 base clipped from V and 5 bases from J, the junction kept 12 bases outside the gene matches. CDR3 length equals 18 residues. As DNA, the CDR3 is TGTGCCACCAGCAGAGCCGAAATGGGGGCGGGGGGTACCGGGGAGCTGTTTTTT. Translated: CATSRAEMGAGGTGELFF.

The CDR3 is CASSLEAAQYF. The CDR3 DNA is TGTGCCAGCAGCTTAGAAGCGGCCCAGTACTTC. V and J are TRBV7-2 and TRBJ2-5, with D possibly matching TRBD2 (5 bases). Per germline, CDR1 SGHTA and CDR2 FQGNSA. V lost 1 base to trimming and J lost 9 bases, with 6 bases between them. CDR3 length: 11 residues.

This clone was seen a handful of times. J is TRBJ1-2 and V is TRBV21-1; the table's D call of TRBD1 was not tested on the DNA. TRBV21-1 is shown as a pseudogene. This CDR3 is built from 13 residues. CDR3 residues: CASRDRANYGYTF. CDR3 DNA: TGTGCCAGCAGAGACAGGGCCAACTATGGCTACACCTTC.

The chain joins TRBV9 to TRBJ1-4, with TRBD1 matching 7 bases. The V segment lost 4 bases and the J segment 0 bases; nucleotides outside the gene matches: 6. This CDR3 has 16 amino acids. CDR1 is SGDLS, CDR2 YYNGEE, per germline. The CDR3 loop reads CASSPGGTATNEKLFF. CDR3 bases: TGTGCCAGCAGCCCAGGGGGTACTGCAACTAATGAAAAACTGTTTTTT.

J is TRBJ1-2 and V is TRBV11-2, with TRBD1 matching over 9 bases. The CDR3 covers 14 residues. The V gene's germline CDR1 is SGHAT and CDR2 FQNNGV. V lost 3 bases and J lost 4; bases outside the gene matches: 3. The CDR3 DNA sequence: TGTGCCAGCAGCTTGGGACAGGGCGGCTATGGCTACACCTTC. Translated, it gives CASSLGQGGYGYTF.

V usage is TRBV5-1 and J usage is TRBJ1-3; D is unclear. V dropped 2 bases and J dropped 0 bases, with 6 bases sitting between them. CDR1 is SGHRS, CDR2 YFSETQ, per germline. This CDR3 comprises 14 residues. DNA for the CDR3: TGCGCCAGCAGCTTACCGGGCTCTGGAAACACCATATATTTT. Translation gives CASSLPGSGNTIYF.

The table lists this clone with a few counts. The chain uses TRBV5-8 and TRBJ2-2; D gene ambiguous. The V end was cut by 1 base, the J end by 1 base, with 8 bases between. Per germline, CDR1 SGHTS and CDR2 YDEGEE. This CDR3 contains 15 residues. CDR3 in DNA: TGTGCCAGCAGCTTGTCCGTCAGGAACACCGGGGAGCTGTTTTTT. Protein sequence: CASSLSVRNTGELFF.

This chain connects TRBV7-9 to TRBJ2-3; 9 bases map to TRBD2. CDR1 SEHNR and CDR2 FQNEAQ come from the germline V gene (reference sequence). The length of the CDR3 is 17 residues. Losses at the gene ends were 4 bases for V and 1 base for J; bases not matched to a gene: 9. The CDR3 region is CASSSYSRTSGTDTQYF. The CDR3 nucleotides read TGTGCCAGCAGCTCCTACAGCCGGACTAGCGGCACAGATACGCAGTATTTT.

This chain uses TRBV11-3 with TRBJ2-1, with 11 bases matching TRBD2. The CDR3 has 18 residues. The ends lost 5 bases at V and 2 bases at J; junction bases unmatched: 11. Germline-derived CDR1 and CDR2 are SGHNT and YENEEA. The CDR3 loop is CASSQGLAGGPPYNEQFF. The CDR3 DNA is TGTGCCAGCAGCCAAGGGCTAGCGGGGGGACCTCCCTACAATGAGCAGTTCTTC.

The chain recombines TRBV6-5 with TRBJ1-2, with TRBD1 as a possible D gene (6 bases). V was clipped by 5 bases and J by 2 bases, with 12 bases between them. CDR1 MNHEY and CDR2 SVGAGI come from the germline V gene. The CDR3 totals 14 residues. The CDR3 reads CASSHIGGNYGYTF. The CDR3 nucleotides read TGTGCCAGCAGTCATATAGGGGGAAACTATGGCTACACCTTC.

The rearrangement links TRBV9 to TRBJ1-2; perhaps TRBD1 as D (5 bases). There are 13 residues in the CDR3. V lost 4 bases to trimming and J lost 2 bases, with 9 bases between them. The germline V gene encodes CDR1 SGDLS and CDR2 YYNGEE. The CDR3 DNA reads as TGTGCCAGCAGCCCGACAGTCAACTATGGCTACACCTTC. Amino acids: CASSPTVNYGYTF.

V is TRBV11-3 and J is TRBJ2-5; 10 nucleotides line up with TRBD2. The J segment lost 0 bases and the V segment lost 5 bases, leaving 3 bases of the junction unmatched. Germline V gives CDR1 SGHNT, CDR2 YENEEA. The CDR3 runs 15 residues. The CDR3 DNA is TGTGCCAGCAGCCCCGGACTAGCGGACCAAGAGACCCAGTACTTC. Residues: CASSPGLADQETQYF.